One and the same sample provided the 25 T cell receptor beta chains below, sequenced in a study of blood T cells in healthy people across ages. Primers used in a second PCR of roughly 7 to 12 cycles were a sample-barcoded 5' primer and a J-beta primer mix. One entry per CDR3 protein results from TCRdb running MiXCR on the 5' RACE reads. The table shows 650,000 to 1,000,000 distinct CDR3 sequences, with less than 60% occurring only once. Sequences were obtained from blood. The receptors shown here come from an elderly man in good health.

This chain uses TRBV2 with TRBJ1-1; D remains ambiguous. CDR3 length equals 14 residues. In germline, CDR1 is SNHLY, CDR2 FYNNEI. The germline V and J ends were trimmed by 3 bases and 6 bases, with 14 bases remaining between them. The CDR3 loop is CASSDSGARSEAFF. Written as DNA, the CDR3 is TGTGCCAGCAGTGATTCAGGAGCCCGGTCTGAAGCTTTCTTT. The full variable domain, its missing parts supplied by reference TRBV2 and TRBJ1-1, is EPEVTQTPSHQVTQMGQEVILRCVPISNHLYFYWYRQILGQKVEFLVSFYNNEISEKSEIFDDQFSVERPDGSNFTLKIRSTKLEDSAMYFCASSDSGARSEAFFGQGTRLTVV.

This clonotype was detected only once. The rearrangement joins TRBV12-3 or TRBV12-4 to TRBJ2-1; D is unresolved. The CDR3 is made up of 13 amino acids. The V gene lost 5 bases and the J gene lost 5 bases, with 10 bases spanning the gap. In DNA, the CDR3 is TGTGCCAGCAGTGACAACTTCAACAATGAGCAGTTCTTC. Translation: CASSDNFNNEQFF.

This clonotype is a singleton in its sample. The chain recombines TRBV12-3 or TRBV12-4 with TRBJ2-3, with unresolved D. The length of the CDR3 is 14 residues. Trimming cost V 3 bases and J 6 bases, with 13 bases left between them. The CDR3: CASSLVAGRDTQYF. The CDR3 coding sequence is TGTGCCAGCAGTTTGGTGGCAGGCCGGGATACGCAGTATTTT.

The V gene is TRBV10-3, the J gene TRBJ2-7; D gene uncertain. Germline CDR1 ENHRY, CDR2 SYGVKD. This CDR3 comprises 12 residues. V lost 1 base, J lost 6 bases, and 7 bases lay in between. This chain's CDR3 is CAISEWRPEQYF. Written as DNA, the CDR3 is TGTGCCATCAGTGAGTGGCGACCCGAGCAGTACTTC.

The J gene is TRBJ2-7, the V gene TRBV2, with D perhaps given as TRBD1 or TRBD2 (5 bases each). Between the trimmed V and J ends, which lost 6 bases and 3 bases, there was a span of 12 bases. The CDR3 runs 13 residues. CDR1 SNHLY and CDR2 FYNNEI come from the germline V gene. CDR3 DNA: TGTGCCAGCAGGGGACCAGTCGGCTACGAGCAGTACTTC. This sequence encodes CASRGPVGYEQYF. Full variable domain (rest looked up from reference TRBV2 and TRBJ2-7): EPEVTQTPSHQVTQMGQEVILRCVPISNHLYFYWYRQILGQKVEFLVSFYNNEISEKSEIFDDQFSVERPDGSNFTLKIRSTKLEDSAMYFCASRGPVGYEQYFGPGTRLTVT.

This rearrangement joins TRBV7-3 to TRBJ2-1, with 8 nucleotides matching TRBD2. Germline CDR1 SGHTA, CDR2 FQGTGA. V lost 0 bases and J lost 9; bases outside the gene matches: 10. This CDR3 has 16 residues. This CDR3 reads CASSLTTTGGAREQFF. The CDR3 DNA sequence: TGTGCCAGCAGCTTAACGACGACGGGAGGGGCCCGTGAGCAGTTCTTC. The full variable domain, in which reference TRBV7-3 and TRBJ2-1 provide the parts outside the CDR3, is GAGVSQTPSNKVTEKGKYVELRCDPISGHTALYWYRQSLGQGPEFLIYFQGTGAADDSGLPNDRFFAVRPEGSVSTLKIQRTERGDSAVYLCASSLTTTGGAREQFFGPGTRLTVL.

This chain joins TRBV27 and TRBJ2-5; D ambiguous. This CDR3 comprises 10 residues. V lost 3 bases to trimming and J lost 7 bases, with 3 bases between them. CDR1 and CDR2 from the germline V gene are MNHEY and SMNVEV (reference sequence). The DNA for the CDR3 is TGTGCCAGCAGTTTTGGGACCCAGTACTTC. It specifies CASSFGTQYF.

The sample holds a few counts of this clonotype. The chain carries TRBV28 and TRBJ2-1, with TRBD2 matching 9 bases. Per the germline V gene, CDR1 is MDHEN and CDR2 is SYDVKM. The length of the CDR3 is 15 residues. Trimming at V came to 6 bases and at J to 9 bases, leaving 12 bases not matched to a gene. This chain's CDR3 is CASSRLAGGPGEQFF. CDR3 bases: TGTGCCAGCAGCCGTCTCGCGGGAGGGCCGGGTGAGCAGTTCTTC.

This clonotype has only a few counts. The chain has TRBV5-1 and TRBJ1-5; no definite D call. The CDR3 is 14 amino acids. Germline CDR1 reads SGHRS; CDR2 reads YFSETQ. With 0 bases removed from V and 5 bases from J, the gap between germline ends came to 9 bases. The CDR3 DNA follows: TGCGCCAGCAGCTTGGCCGGGCCTCATCAGCCCCAGCATTTT. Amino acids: CASSLAGPHQPQHF.

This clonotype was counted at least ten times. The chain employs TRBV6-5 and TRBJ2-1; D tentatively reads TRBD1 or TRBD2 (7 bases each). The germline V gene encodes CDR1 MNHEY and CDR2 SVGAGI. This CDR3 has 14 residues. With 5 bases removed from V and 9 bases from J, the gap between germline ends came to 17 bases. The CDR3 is CASSERSRGGEQFF. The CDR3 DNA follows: TGTGCCAGCAGTGAAAGGAGCAGGGGGGGTGAGCAGTTCTTC.

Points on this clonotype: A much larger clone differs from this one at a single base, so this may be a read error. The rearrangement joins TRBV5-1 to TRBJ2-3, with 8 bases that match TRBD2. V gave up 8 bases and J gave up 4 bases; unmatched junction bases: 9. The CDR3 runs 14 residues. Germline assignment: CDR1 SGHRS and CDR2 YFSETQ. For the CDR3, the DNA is TGCGCCAGGGGAAGCGGGAGACTCGCAGATACGCAGTATTTT. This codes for CARGSGRLADTQYF.

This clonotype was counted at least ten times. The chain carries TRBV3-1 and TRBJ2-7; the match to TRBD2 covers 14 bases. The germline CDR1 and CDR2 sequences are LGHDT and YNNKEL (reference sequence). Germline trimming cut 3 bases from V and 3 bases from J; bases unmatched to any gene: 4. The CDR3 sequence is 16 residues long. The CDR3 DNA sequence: TGTGCCAGCAGCCATACGACTAGCGGGAGGGTCTACGAGCAGTACTTC. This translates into CASSHTTSGRVYEQYF.

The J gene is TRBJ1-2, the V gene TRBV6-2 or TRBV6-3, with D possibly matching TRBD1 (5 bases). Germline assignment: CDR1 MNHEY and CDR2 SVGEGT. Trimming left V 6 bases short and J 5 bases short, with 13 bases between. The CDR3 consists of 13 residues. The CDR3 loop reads CASSLDDRYGYTF. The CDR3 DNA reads TGTGCCAGCAGCCTCGACGACAGATATGGCTACACCTTC.

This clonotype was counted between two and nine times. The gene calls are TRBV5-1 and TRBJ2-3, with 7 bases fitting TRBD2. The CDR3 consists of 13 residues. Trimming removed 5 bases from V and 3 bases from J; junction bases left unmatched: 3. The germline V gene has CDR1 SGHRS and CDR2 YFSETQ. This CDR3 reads CASSGRETDTQYF. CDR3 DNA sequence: TGCGCCAGCAGTGGGAGGGAGACAGATACGCAGTATTTT.

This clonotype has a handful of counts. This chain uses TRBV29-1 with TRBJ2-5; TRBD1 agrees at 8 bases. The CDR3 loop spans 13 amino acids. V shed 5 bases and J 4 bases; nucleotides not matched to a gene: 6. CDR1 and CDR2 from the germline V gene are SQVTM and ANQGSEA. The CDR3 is CSVTPGQAETQYF. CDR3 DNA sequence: TGCAGCGTTACACCGGGACAGGCAGAGACCCAGTACTTC.

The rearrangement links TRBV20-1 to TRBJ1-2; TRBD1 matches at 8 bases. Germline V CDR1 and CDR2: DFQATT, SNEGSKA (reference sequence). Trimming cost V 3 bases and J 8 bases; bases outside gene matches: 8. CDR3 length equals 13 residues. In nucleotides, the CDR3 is TGCAGTGCTAGCCCCGGACAGGGAGGCGGCTACACCTTC. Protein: CSASPGQGGGYTF.

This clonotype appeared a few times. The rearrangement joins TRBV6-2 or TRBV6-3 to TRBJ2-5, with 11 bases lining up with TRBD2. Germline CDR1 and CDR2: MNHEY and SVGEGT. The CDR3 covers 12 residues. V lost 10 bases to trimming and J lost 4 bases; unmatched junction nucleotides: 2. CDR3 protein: CAIGLAGETQYF. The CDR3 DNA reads TGTGCCATCGGACTAGCGGGAGAGACCCAGTACTTC.

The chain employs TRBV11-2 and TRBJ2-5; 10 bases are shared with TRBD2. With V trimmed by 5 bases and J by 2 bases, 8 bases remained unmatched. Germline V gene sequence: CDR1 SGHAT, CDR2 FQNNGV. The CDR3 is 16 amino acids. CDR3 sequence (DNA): TGTGCCAGCAGCGCGGGGACTAGCGTCAAACAAGAGACCCAGTACTTC. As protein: CASSAGTSVKQETQYF.

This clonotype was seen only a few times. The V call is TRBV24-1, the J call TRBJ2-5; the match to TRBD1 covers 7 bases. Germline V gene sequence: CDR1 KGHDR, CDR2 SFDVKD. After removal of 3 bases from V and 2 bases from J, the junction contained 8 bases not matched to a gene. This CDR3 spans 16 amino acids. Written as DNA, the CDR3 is TGTGCCACCAGTGATCCCATACAGGGGAAGCAAGAGACCCAGTACTTC. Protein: CATSDPIQGKQETQYF.

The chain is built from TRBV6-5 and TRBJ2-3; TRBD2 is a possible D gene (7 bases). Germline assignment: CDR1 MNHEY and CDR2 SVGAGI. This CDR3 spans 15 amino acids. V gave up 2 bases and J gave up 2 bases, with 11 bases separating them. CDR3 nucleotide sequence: TGTGCCAGCAGTTACCGCGCGGGGGCCACAGATACGCAGTATTTT. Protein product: CASSYRAGATDTQYF.

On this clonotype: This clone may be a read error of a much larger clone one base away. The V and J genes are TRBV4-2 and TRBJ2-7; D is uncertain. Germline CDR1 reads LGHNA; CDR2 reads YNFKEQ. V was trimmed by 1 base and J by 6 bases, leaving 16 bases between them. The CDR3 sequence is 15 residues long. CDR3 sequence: CASSQVANNESEQYF. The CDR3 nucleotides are TGTGCCAGCAGCCAAGTCGCAAATAACGAAAGCGAGCAGTACTTC.

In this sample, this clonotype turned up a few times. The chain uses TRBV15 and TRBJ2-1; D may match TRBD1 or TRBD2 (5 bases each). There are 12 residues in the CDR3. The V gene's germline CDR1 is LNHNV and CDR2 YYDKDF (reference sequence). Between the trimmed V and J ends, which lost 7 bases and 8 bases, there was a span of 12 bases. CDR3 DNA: TGTGCCACCATGGGGCTAGCCGATGAGCAGTTCTTC. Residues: CATMGLADEQFF.

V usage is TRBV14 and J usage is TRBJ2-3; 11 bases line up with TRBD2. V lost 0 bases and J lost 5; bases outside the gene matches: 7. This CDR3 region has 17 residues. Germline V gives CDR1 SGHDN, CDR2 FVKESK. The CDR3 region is CASSQEASGRNRDTQYF. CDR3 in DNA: TGTGCCAGCAGCCAAGAGGCTAGCGGGAGGAATAGAGATACGCAGTATTTT.

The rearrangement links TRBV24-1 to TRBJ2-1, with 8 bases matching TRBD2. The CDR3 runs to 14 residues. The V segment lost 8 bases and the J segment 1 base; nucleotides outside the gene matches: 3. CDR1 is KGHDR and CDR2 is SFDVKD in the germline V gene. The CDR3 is CATMSGSSYNEQFF. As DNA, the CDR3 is TGTGCCACCATGAGCGGGAGTTCCTACAATGAGCAGTTCTTC.

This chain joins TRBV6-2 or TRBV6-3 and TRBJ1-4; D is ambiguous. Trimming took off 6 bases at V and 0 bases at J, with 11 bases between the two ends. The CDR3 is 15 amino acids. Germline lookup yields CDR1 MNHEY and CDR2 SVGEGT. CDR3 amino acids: CASSPGPATNEKLFF. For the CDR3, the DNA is TGTGCCAGCAGCCCCGGGCCAGCAACTAATGAAAAACTGTTTTTT.